One and the same sample provided the 4 T cell receptor beta chains below, sequenced in a study of shared T cell receptors in the human thymus. Clones were sequenced by immunoSEQ multiplex PCR, and TCRdb holds only the in-frame ones, with some missing. The sample yields 700,000 to 750,000 clones, 70% to 90% seen once. The same sample was also studied in work on human thymus T cells.

The sample taken for sequencing was thymocytes. The receptor set was obtained from a girl in the first two years of life with a congenital heart defect.

This sequence joins TRBV10-1 and TRBJ2-7, with D perhaps TRBD1 (6 bases). The germline V gene encodes CDR1 WNHNN and CDR2 SYGVQD (reference sequence). Trimming removed 8 bases from V and 0 bases from J, with 17 bases in between. The CDR3 is 15 residues long. The CDR3 region has the DNA TGCGCCAGCGGGACGGGACACCCTCACTCCTACGAGCAGTACTTC. This gives the protein CASGTGHPHSYEQYF.

The chain employs TRBV6-5 and TRBJ1-2; tentatively, D is TRBD1 (6 bases). CDR1 is MNHEY, CDR2 SVGAGI, per germline. The CDR3 sequence is 13 residues long. Trimming shortened V by 7 bases and J by 6 bases, and 15 bases separated the two germline ends. The CDR3 coding sequence is TGTGCCAGCACTACAGGTGACAGGCATGGCTACACCTTC. This encodes CASTTGDRHGYTF.

The chain combines TRBV6-6 with TRBJ1-6, with 9 bases lining up with TRBD1. J gave up 10 bases and V 9 bases, and 13 bases lay outside the gene matches. This CDR3 spans 15 amino acids. CDR1 is MNHNY and CDR2 is SVGAGI in the germline V gene (reference sequence). The CDR3 reads CASTGKSGQGSPLHF. The CDR3 nucleotides are TGTGCCAGTACTGGTAAATCGGGACAGGGCTCACCCCTCCACTTT.

This rearrangement joins TRBV19 to TRBJ2-7; 8 bases match TRBD1. Trimming cost V 0 bases and J 4 bases; bases outside gene matches: 8. This CDR3 region has 16 residues. Germline CDR1 reads LNHDA; CDR2 reads SQIVND (reference sequence). Here the CDR3 DNA reads TGTGCCAGTAGTATAGAGCGGGACAGGATCGGGTACGAGCAGTACTTC. Amino acids: CASSIERDRIGYEQYF. The whole variable domain, filled in from reference TRBV19 and TRBJ2-7, reads DGGITQSPKYLFRKEGQNVTLSCEQNLNHDAMYWYRQDPGQGLRLIYYSQIVNDFQKGDIAEGYSVSREKKESFPLTVTSAQKNPTAFYLCASSIERDRIGYEQYFGPGTRLTVT.